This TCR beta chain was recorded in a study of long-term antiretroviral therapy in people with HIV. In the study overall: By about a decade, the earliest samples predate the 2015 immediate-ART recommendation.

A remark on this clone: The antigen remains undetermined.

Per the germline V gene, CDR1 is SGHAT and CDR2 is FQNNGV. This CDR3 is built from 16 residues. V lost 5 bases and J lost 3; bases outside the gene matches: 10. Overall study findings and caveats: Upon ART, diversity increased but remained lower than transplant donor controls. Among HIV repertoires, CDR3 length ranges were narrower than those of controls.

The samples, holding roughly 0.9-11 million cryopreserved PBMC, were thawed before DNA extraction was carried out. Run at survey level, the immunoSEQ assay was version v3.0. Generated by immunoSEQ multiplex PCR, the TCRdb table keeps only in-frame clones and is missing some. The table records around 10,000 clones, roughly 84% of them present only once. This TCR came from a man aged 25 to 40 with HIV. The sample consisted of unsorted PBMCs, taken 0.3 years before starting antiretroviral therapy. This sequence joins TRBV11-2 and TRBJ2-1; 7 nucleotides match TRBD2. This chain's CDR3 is CASSPPGRGNYNEQFF. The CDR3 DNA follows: TGTGCCAGCAGCCCCCCCGGGCGGGGGAACTACAATGAGCAGTTCTTC.